This TCR beta chain stems from a study of vaccination and CD4 T cells after COVID-19. Trimming at V came to 4 bases and at J to 1 base, leaving 1 base not matched to a gene. Germline-derived CDR1 and CDR2 are SNHLY and FYNNEI. The CDR3 has 14 amino acids. Of note for this clonotype: Its antigen is undetermined.

Stated treatment: approximately nine-day PBMC culture with coronavirus spike peptide pools or control peptides (ViraFEST assay). The Oncomine TCR Beta short-read assay was applied to DNA of cultured CD4+ T cells. One entry per CDR3 protein results from TCRdb running MiXCR on the PCR reads. This table has just under 20,000 distinct CDR3 sequences, around a quarter appearing once. The TCR was taken from a human donor with COVID-19. The V gene is TRBV2, the J gene TRBJ2-5, with TRBD2 matching over 9 bases. Sample: cultured CD4+ T cells from blood. Written as DNA, the CDR3 is TGTGCCAGCAGTGCTAGCGGGGTCCAAGAGACCCAGTACTTC. Translation: CASSASGVQETQYF.